The following is a TCR beta chain sequence with its context. Some clones are missing from TCRdb's copy, which holds only in-frame ones; the method was immunoSEQ multiplex PCR. The table records about 80,000 clones, roughly 90% of them present only once. This sample was included in a study of OX40 agonist ivuxolimab in advanced cancers. On the study more broadly: In this trial design, patients received ivuxolimab intravenously at 0.01 to 10 mg/kg every 2 weeks.

Looked up from germline, CDR1 is LNHDA and CDR2 is SQIVND (reference sequence). V was shortened by 5 bases and J by 1 base, with 15 bases between the two germline ends. The CDR3 has 16 residues. This TCR derives from an adult with an advanced solid tumor such as melanoma, head and neck, liver or kidney cancer. The sequenced sample was CD4+ or CD8+ T cells sorted from blood, obtained in a trial of the OX40 agonist ivuxolimab. The chain joins TRBV19 to TRBJ1-5; tentatively, D is TRBD1 (5 bases). The DNA for the CDR3 is TGTGCCAGTAGTTCCCGGTGGGGCCAAAGCAATCAGCCCCAGCATTTT. Encoded protein: CASSSRWGQSNQPQHF. The full variable domain, completed using reference TRBV19 and TRBJ1-5, is DGGITQSPKYLFRKEGQNVTLSCEQNLNHDAMYWYRQDPGQGLRLIYYSQIVNDFQKGDIAEGYSVSREKKESFPLTVTSAQKNPTAFYLCASSSRWGQSNQPQHFGDGTRLSIL.